One sample yielded the 4 T cell receptor beta chains listed below, sequenced in a study of shared clonotypes between healthy human individuals. The method was immunoSEQ multiplex PCR; TCRdb's version includes in-frame clones alone and lacks a portion of them. The sample has 500,000 to 700,000 clones, 95% seen once; the top ten hold approximately 0.11%. Only CD45RO-negative cells positively selected for CCR7 counted as naive CD8 cells, so terminally differentiated effector memory CD45RA+ cells were excluded. The sample taken for sequencing was naive CD8+ T cells sorted from blood. Every receptor here comes from a woman in her twenties or thirties in good health.

The J gene is TRBJ2-3, the V gene TRBV28, with 12 nucleotides matching TRBD2. The V segment lost 6 bases and the J segment 4 bases; nucleotides outside the gene matches: 8. The CDR3 totals 16 residues. CDR1 and CDR2 from the germline V gene are MDHEN and SYDVKM. Written as DNA, the CDR3 is TGTGCCAGCAGCCATCTAGCGGGAGGGCCGGCAGATACGCAGTATTTT. It is translated as CASSHLAGGPADTQYF. Drawing the rest from reference TRBV28 and TRBJ2-3, the complete variable domain is DVKVTQSSRYLVKRTGEKVFLECVQDMDHENMFWYRQDPGLGLRLIYFSYDVKMKEKGDIPEGYSVSREKKERFSLILESASTNQTSMYLCASSHLAGGPADTQYFGPGTRLTVL.

The chain recombines TRBV27 with TRBJ2-2; D unresolved. The germline V gene has CDR1 MNHEY and CDR2 SMNVEV (reference sequence). Trimming cost V 1 base and J 3 bases, with 6 bases left between them. The CDR3 covers 14 residues. The CDR3 nucleotides are TGTGCCAGCAGTTTATTTGGGGACACCGGGGAGCTGTTTTTT. Its protein product is CASSLFGDTGELFF.

The rearrangement joins TRBV5-8 to TRBJ2-7; 11 nucleotides align to TRBD2. Germline V lookup: CDR1 SGHTS, CDR2 YDEGEE. The trim removed 5 bases at V and 4 bases at J, leaving 8 bases unmatched. The CDR3 length is 15 residues. CDR3 sequence: CASRPTGTSGYEQYF. The DNA for the CDR3 is TGTGCCAGCAGACCAACAGGGACTAGCGGTTACGAGCAGTACTTC.

The rearrangement uses TRBV15 and TRBJ2-1; 8 nucleotides align to TRBD2. The germline V gene encodes CDR1 LNHNV and CDR2 YYDKDF (reference sequence). Unmatched junction bases numbered 10, after V lost 0 bases and J lost 0 bases. CDR3 size: 19 residues. Here the CDR3 DNA reads TGTGCCACCAGCAGAGATATGTGGCGGGAGGATGGCTCCTACAATGAGCAGTTCTTC. Protein product: CATSRDMWREDGSYNEQFF.